What follows are 14 T cell receptor beta chains derived from one specimen sequenced in a study of breast tumors, draining lymph nodes, adjacent tissues. The lymph nodes were axillary draining lymph nodes from breast cancer patients. In TCRdb, the multiplex PCR reads were re-called with MiXCR into one record per CDR3 protein. The sample consists of fewer than 200,000 distinct CDR3 sequences, 33% of them appearing once. The specimen sequenced was axillary lymph node tissue. The receptors derive from a female donor with breast cancer. Some clones in this sample may be carry-over from other donors' samples.

This clonotype was detected only a few times. CDR3 protein: CASSERGFQPQHF. CDR3 DNA: TGTGCCAGCAGTGAAAGGGGGTTTCAGCCCCAGCATTTT. The J gene is TRBJ1-5, the V gene TRBV6-1, with D possibly matching TRBD1 (6 bases). The V gene lost 2 bases and the J gene lost 6 bases, with 8 bases spanning the gap. Germline CDR1 and CDR2: MNHNS and SASEGT. This CDR3 spans 13 amino acids.

With regard to this clonotype: With a much larger clone just one base away, this may be a read error. The conserved closing phenylalanine or tryptophan is absent in this CDR3, likely reflecting a read error. The chain has TRBV7-9 and TRBJ2-7, with 10 bases fitting TRBD1. CDR3 size: 14 residues. V was clipped by 5 bases and J by 2 bases; unmatched bases: 3. Germline CDR1 SEHNR, CDR2 FQNEAQ (reference sequence). The DNA for the CDR3 is TGTGCCAGCAGCCAGGGACAGGGGACCTACGAGCAGTACCTC. Amino acids: CASSQGQGTYEQYL.

V is TRBV27 and J is TRBJ2-2; 11 positions agree with TRBD2. The V segment lost 8 bases and the J segment 1 base; nucleotides outside the gene matches: 6. The germline CDR1 and CDR2 sequences are MNHEY and SMNVEV (reference sequence). The CDR3 loop spans 16 amino acids. The CDR3 DNA reads as TGTGCCAGCCACGGGACTAGCGGAAAGAACACCGGGGAGCTGTTTTTT. This encodes CASHGTSGKNTGELFF.

In its sample, this clonotype was seen many times. The rearrangement uses TRBV29-1 and TRBJ2-2, with a possible D match to TRBD2 (5 bases). V was clipped by 1 base and J by 7 bases, with 7 bases between them. Germline CDR1 reads SQVTM; CDR2 reads ANQGSEA. This CDR3 has 12 residues. The CDR3 reads CSVEASHGELFF. The DNA of the CDR3 is TGCAGCGTTGAAGCTAGCCACGGGGAGCTGTTTTTT.

The rearrangement joins TRBV19 to TRBJ1-2; 9 bases line up with TRBD1. CDR1 is LNHDA, CDR2 SQIVND, per germline (reference sequence). V lost 6 bases to trimming and J lost 7 bases; unmatched junction nucleotides: 9. The CDR3 runs 14 residues. CDR3 DNA: TGTGCCAGTAGGGGACAGGGAAAGCTGGTTGGCTACACCTTC. Translation: CASRGQGKLVGYTF.

The CDR3 protein is CAWRNNRGEKLFF. The CDR3 DNA reads as TGTGCCTGGCGTAACAACAGGGGTGAAAAACTGTTTTTT. This chain connects TRBV30 to TRBJ1-4; 7 positions agree with TRBD1. CDR1 and CDR2 (germline): GTSNPN, SVGIG (reference sequence). Losses at the gene ends were 5 bases for V and 7 bases for J; bases not matched to a gene: 7. This CDR3 region has 13 residues.

This clonotype was picked up many times. Germline and junction disagree at one end, which may indicate a read error. DNA of the CDR3: TGTGCCAGCAGGTTGGACATTAGGACAGGGCTAACCTACGAGCAGTACTTC. Translating gives CASRLDIRTGLTYEQYF. The chain employs TRBV5-5 and TRBJ2-7; 8 bases map to TRBD1. Germline lookup yields CDR1 SGHKS and CDR2 YYEKEE (reference sequence). This CDR3 region has 17 residues.

This clonotype was picked up a small number of times. The chain links TRBV6-1 to TRBJ2-1; 11 bases are a match to TRBD2. Per the germline V gene, CDR1 is MNHNS and CDR2 is SASEGT. The V and J ends lost 6 bases and 4 bases, in that order; junction bases with no gene match: 14. The CDR3 covers 18 residues. The CDR3 protein is CASRKLAGGLDGYNEQFF. The CDR3 DNA is TGTGCCAGCAGGAAGCTAGCGGGGGGTCTTGATGGATACAATGAGCAGTTCTTC.

This chain links TRBV12-3 or TRBV12-4 with TRBJ1-1; D remains unclear. The length of the CDR3 is 14 residues. V shed 6 bases and J shed 5 bases, with 16 bases lying between them. The CDR3 region is CASRSLPVATEAFF. CDR3 bases: TGTGCCAGCAGGTCGCTCCCAGTCGCGACTGAAGCTTTCTTT.

This clonotype was seen at least ten times. The chain combines TRBV25-1 with TRBJ2-5, with 9 bases lining up with TRBD2. The CDR3 spans 16 residues. Germline values: CDR1 MGHDK, CDR2 SYGVNS. V shed 3 bases, J shed 1 base, and the junction held 6 bases outside the gene matches. This chain's CDR3 is CASSDPLRGGQETQYF. Written as DNA, the CDR3 is TGTGCCAGCAGTGATCCCCTGCGGGGGGGCCAAGAGACCCAGTACTTC.

The chain recombines TRBV3-1 with TRBJ1-2, with a tentative D call TRBD1 (5 bases). Trimming took 6 bases from V and 3 from J, leaving 14 bases between them. Germline assignment: CDR1 LGHDT and CDR2 YNNKEL (reference sequence). The CDR3 contains 14 residues. CDR3 region: CASSHNMGDYGYTF. In DNA, the CDR3 is TGTGCCAGCAGTCATAATATGGGGGACTATGGCTACACCTTC.

To note about this clonotype: At one boundary the junction diverges from the germline segment, which might be a read error. The genes are TRBV10-3 and TRBJ1-2; 10 nucleotides agree with TRBD1. Germline V gene sequence: CDR1 ENHRY, CDR2 SYGVKD. The CDR3 loop spans 16 amino acids. In nucleotides, the CDR3 is TGTGCCAGCAGTGAATGGACGGGACAGGGGAACTGTGGCTACACCTTC. Its translation is CASSEWTGQGNCGYTF.

This clonotype was seen ten or more times. V usage is TRBV6-1 and J usage is TRBJ2-5, with D perhaps matching TRBD1 (6 bases). V lost 2 bases, J lost 1 base, and 11 bases lay in between. Germline CDR1 reads MNHNS; CDR2 reads SASEGT. CDR3 size: 15 residues. This chain's CDR3 is CASSEPGHSQETQYF. The CDR3 nucleotides are TGTGCCAGCAGTGAACCGGGACACTCCCAAGAGACCCAGTACTTC.

Note on this clonotype: A much bigger clone sits one base away, suggesting this may be a read error. V usage is TRBV4-1 and J usage is TRBJ2-3, with D unresolved. The CDR3 is made up of 13 amino acids. Germline CDR1 is MGHRA and CDR2 is YSYEKL. Deletions cut 3 bases from V and 0 bases from J, with 4 bases between. CDR3 bases: TGCGCCAGCAGCCAGCTTAGCACAGATACGCAGTATTTT. It codes for CASSQLSTDTQYF.